The 14 T cell receptor beta chains reported below all come from one sample, sequenced in a study of blood T cell repertoires in COVID-19. Libraries were prepared by immunoSEQ multiplex PCR; TCRdb keeps only in-frame clonotypes and omits some of them. Among about 270,000 clones listed, roughly 86% were seen once. The sample was peripheral blood. The receptors derive from a woman aged 55-70 years who had recovered from COVID-19.

The rearrangement uses TRBV29-1 and TRBJ2-7; D remains ambiguous. The germline V gene has CDR1 SQVTM and CDR2 ANQGSEA. V was cut by 5 bases and J by 2 bases, with 7 bases left in between. This CDR3 region has 11 residues. This CDR3 reads CSVFSPYEQYF. The DNA for the CDR3 is TGCAGCGTTTTTTCTCCCTACGAGCAGTACTTC.

V gene TRBV5-1 combines with J gene TRBJ2-5; D gene unclear. The germline V gene encodes CDR1 SGHRS and CDR2 YFSETQ. The CDR3 is 13 amino acids. Trimming removed 5 bases at V and 1 base at J, with 9 bases between. CDR3 coding DNA: TGCGCCAGCAGGTTTTCAGGCCAAGAGACCCAGTACTTC. Translation: CASRFSGQETQYF.

The V call is TRBV11-2, the J call TRBJ1-2; D is possibly TRBD1 (5 bases). Between the trimmed V and J ends, which lost 1 base and 4 bases, there was a span of 10 bases. The CDR3 totals 14 residues. Germline CDR1 SGHAT, CDR2 FQNNGV. The CDR3 coding sequence is TGTGCCAGCAGCTTAGGGTCAGGGATCTATGGCTACACCTTC. Translated, it gives CASSLGSGIYGYTF.

This clone was seen at least ten times. The J gene is TRBJ2-7, the V gene TRBV10-3, with D perhaps TRBD2 (6 bases). Germline V lookup: CDR1 ENHRY, CDR2 SYGVKD. The V and J ends lost 6 bases and 1 base respectively, with 10 bases between them. This CDR3 has 13 amino acids. As DNA, the CDR3 is TGTGCCATCAGAGGGACTTCTTCCTACGAGCAGTACTTC. Translating gives CAIRGTSSYEQYF.

The J gene is TRBJ2-3, the V gene TRBV7-7; maybe TRBD2 (6 bases). The CDR3 loop spans 14 amino acids. Per germline, CDR1 SSHAT and CDR2 FNYEAQ (reference sequence). Here the CDR3 reads CGIPGTPRRYTQYF. CDR3 DNA sequence: TGTGGCATACCCGGGACTCCACGTAGGTATACGCAGTATTTT.

The chain recombines TRBV9 with TRBJ2-7, with D unclear. Germline CDR1 and CDR2: SGDLS and YYNGEE. This CDR3 spans 15 amino acids. The germline V and J ends were trimmed by 1 base and 3 bases, with 14 bases remaining between them. DNA for the CDR3: TGTGCCAGCAGCGTAAATGTCGGTCCTTTCTACGAGCAGTACTTC. Translation: CASSVNVGPFYEQYF.

This rearrangement joins TRBV6-1 to TRBJ1-5, with 8 positions matching TRBD1. V gave up 2 bases and J gave up 2 bases; unmatched junction bases: 5. The germline gives CDR1 MNHNS, CDR2 SASEGT. CDR3 length equals 16 residues. CDR3 DNA: TGTGCCAGCAGTGAAATCCCGGGACAGGGCAATCAGCCCCAGCATTTT. It encodes CASSEIPGQGNQPQHF.

V gene TRBV5-1 combines with J gene TRBJ2-1, with 8 nucleotides matching TRBD2. The CDR3 totals 14 residues. Losses at the gene ends were 4 bases for V and 8 bases for J; bases not matched to a gene: 8. The germline CDR1 and CDR2 sequences are SGHRS and YFSETQ. CDR3 protein: CASSPGTSIYEQFF. The CDR3 DNA is TGCGCCAGCAGCCCCGGGACTAGTATCTATGAGCAGTTCTTC.

The chain has TRBV3-1 (or the pseudogene TRBV3-2) and TRBJ2-2; the match to TRBD2 covers 15 bases. CDR1 and CDR2 (germline): LGHDT, YNNKEL (reference sequence). Germline trimming cut 4 bases from V and 0 bases from J; bases unmatched to any gene: 9. This CDR3 comprises 20 residues. CDR3 region: CASSPLSGLAGGANTGELFF. The CDR3 region has the DNA TGTGCCAGCAGCCCCCTCTCCGGACTAGCGGGGGGGGCGAACACCGGGGAGCTGTTTTTT.

V gene TRBV4-1 combines with J gene TRBJ2-5; D possibly corresponds to TRBD2 (6 bases). The V end lost 1 base, the J end lost 4 bases, and 10 bases lay between the germline ends. CDR3 size: 14 residues. The germline V gene encodes CDR1 MGHRA and CDR2 YSYEKL. CDR3 in DNA: TGCGCCAGCAGCCAAGGGAGGGCGGGAGAGACCCAGTACTTC. Its protein product is CASSQGRAGETQYF.

The chain is built from TRBV19 and TRBJ2-7; 9 bases map to TRBD1. From germline, CDR1 is LNHDA and CDR2 SQIVND (reference sequence). The junction had 6 bases not matched to a gene; V was cut back by 4 bases and J by 2 bases. The CDR3 has 15 amino acids. CDR3 nucleotide sequence: TGTGCCAGTAGTACCGGGACAGGGAGACCCTACGAGCAGTACTTC. It is translated as CASSTGTGRPYEQYF.

The chain joins TRBV11-3 to TRBJ2-5, with D perhaps TRBD2 (6 bases). The CDR3 sequence is 18 residues long. Germline V gene lookup returns CDR1 SGHNT and CDR2 YENEEA. The V and J ends lost 5 bases and 4 bases respectively, with 26 bases between them. The CDR3 bases are TGTGCCAGCAGCACTGGTAGCGGTAGAGGATGGGGAGGAGAGACCCAGTACTTC. It specifies CASSTGSGRGWGGETQYF. Full variable domain (rest looked up from reference TRBV11-3 and TRBJ2-5): EAGVVQSPRYKIIEKKQPVAFWCNPISGHNTLYWYLQNLGQGPELLIRYENEEAVDDSQLPKDRFSAERLKGVDSTLKIQPAELGDSAVYLCASSTGSGRGWGGETQYFGPGTRLLVL.

The chain recombines TRBV7-8 with TRBJ2-5; maybe TRBD2 (6 bases). This CDR3 has 17 amino acids. V gave up 1 base and J gave up 5 bases, with 20 bases separating them. Per germline, CDR1 SGHVS and CDR2 FQNEAQ. The CDR3 reads CASSLEELGRAGETQYF. The CDR3 DNA follows: TGTGCCAGCAGCTTAGAGGAGTTGGGGCGCGCGGGGGAGACCCAGTACTTC.

The chain couples TRBV10-3 to TRBJ1-1; D not certain. The V end was cut by 0 bases, the J end by 5 bases, with 10 bases between. The CDR3 totals 14 residues. Germline CDR1 ENHRY, CDR2 SYGVKD. The CDR3 DNA reads TGTGCCATCAGTGAGTCAGGGAGGGATACTGAAGCTTTCTTT. The encoded protein is CAISESGRDTEAFF.